Below, one TCR beta chain is given with its context. Antigen: not known. Genomic DNA from bulk tumor acted as the template, and around 630 ng was loaded per sample. Primary tumors were biopsied several times each, far apart, intraoperatively. The cohort was untreated, with newly diagnosed non-small cell lung cancer undergoing curative surgery. This sample stems from a study of immune heterogeneity within non-small cell lung tumors. Study outcomes and limitations: Identical dominant CDR3 beta clonotypes recurred across a patient's tumor sites, together with site-unique high-frequency clones.

Multiplex PCR with 32 V and 13 J primers amplified TCR beta CDR3. In TCRdb, the multiplex PCR reads were re-called with MiXCR into one record per CDR3 protein. The data contain around 23,000 distinct CDR3 sequences, 25% to 30% of them seen just once; the ten biggest clones take up about 3.7%. J was trimmed by 0 bases and V by 1 base; bases with no gene match: 1. CDR1 and CDR2 from the germline V gene are SGHDN and FVKESK. The CDR3 consists of 17 residues. Sequencing was performed on lung tumor tissue. This TCR was sampled from a man aged 40-55 years with non-small cell lung cancer. This chain joins TRBV14 and TRBJ2-1, with 12 bases matching TRBD2. The CDR3: CASSQGLAGASYNEQFF. CDR3 coding DNA: TGTGCCAGCAGCCAAGGACTAGCGGGAGCCTCCTACAATGAGCAGTTCTTC. Variable domain in full (rest from reference TRBV14 and TRBJ2-1): EAGVTQFPSHSVIEKGQTVTLRCDPISGHDNLYWYRRVMGKEIKFLLHFVKESKQDESGMPNNRFLAERTGGTYSTLKVQPAELEDSGVYFCASSQGLAGASYNEQFFGPGTRLTVL.